The present T cell receptor (beta chain) was sequenced within a study of OX40 agonist ivuxolimab in advanced cancers. Study findings and constraints: By week 6 at 0.1 to 3.0 mg/kg, blood CD4+ and CD8+ T cells had expanded clonally. The authors also found low normalized T-cell clonal expansion in some nonresponders.

This CDR3 spans 14 amino acids. V lost 5 bases, J lost 1 base, and 9 bases lay in between. Germline V CDR1 and CDR2: PRHDT, FYEKMQ (reference sequence). This table comes from immunoSEQ multiplex PCR, and its TCRdb copy is limited to in-frame clones, with some not included. The table has tens of thousands of clones, roughly 86% seen once; the top ten hold 2.5% to 3%. This clone was counted once. What it binds is not known. This specimen was CD4+ or CD8+ T cells sorted from blood, taken in a trial of the OX40 agonist ivuxolimab. The chain uses TRBV13 and TRBJ1-5; tentatively, D is TRBD1 (5 bases). The source of this sequence is an adult with an advanced solid tumor such as melanoma, head and neck, liver or kidney cancer. CDR3 in amino acids: CASSQGMSNQPQHF. Here the CDR3 DNA reads TGTGCCAGCAGCCAGGGTATGAGCAATCAGCCCCAGCATTTT.